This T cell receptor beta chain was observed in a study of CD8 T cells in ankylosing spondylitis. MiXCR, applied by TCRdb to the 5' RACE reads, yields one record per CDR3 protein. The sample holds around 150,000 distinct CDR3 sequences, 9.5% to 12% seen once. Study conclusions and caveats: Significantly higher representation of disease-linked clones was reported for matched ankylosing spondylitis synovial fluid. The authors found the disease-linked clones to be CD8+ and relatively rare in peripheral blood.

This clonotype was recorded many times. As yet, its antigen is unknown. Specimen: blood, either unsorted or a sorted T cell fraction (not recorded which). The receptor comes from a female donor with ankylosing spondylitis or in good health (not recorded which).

The CDR3 DNA is TGCGCCAGCAGCTTGCTGGGGGACGGCCAAACCCAGTACTTC. Amino acids: CASSLLGDGQTQYF. The chain carries TRBV5-1 and TRBJ2-5; D is possibly TRBD1 or TRBD2 (5 bases each). V dropped 1 base and J dropped 8 bases, with 15 bases sitting between them. This CDR3 is 14 amino acids long. Germline V gene data show CDR1 as SGHRS and CDR2 as YFSETQ.